This T cell receptor (beta chain) was sequenced in a study of human T cells and chemical hapten exposure. This clonotype was detected only a few times. Time point noted: pre-sensitization, week 0. Treatment given: therapeutic diphenylcyclopropenone sensitization with weekly scalp DPC. MiXCR, run by TCRdb on the RACE reads, gives a single entry per CDR3 protein. In the table there are under 400,000 distinct CDR3 sequences, roughly 4.6% of which are singletons. Trimming removed 5 bases from V and 5 bases from J; junction bases left unmatched: 7. The CDR3 runs to 14 residues. The V gene's germline CDR1 is LNHDA and CDR2 SQIVND (reference sequence).

This chain joins TRBV19 and TRBJ2-3, with 7 bases lining up with TRBD1. The material sequenced was whole blood, taken in connection with sensitization to the hapten diphenylcyclopropenone (DPC). The clonotype comes from a woman between 45 and 65 years old with alopecia areata. Some clones in this sample may be carry-over from other donors' samples. As DNA, the CDR3 is TGTGCCAGTAGTGCCAGACAGGGTGGAGATACGCAGTATTTT. Translating gives CASSARQGGDTQYF.